The following is a TCR beta chain sequence with its context. What it recognizes is unknown. The germline V and J ends were trimmed by 6 bases and 5 bases, with 11 bases remaining between them. The germline V gene encodes CDR1 MDHEN and CDR2 SYDVKM. The CDR3 is 13 residues long. The data were produced by immunoSEQ multiplex PCR, yet TCRdb's version contains in-frame clones alone and is incomplete. The profile shows 150,000 to 200,000 clones, about 90% of them singletons. This record belongs to a study of cytomegalovirus exposure and HLA in healthy donors. Study results and limitations: In the roughly 120 validation repertoires, a later analysis found that first-cohort TCR clusters tended to co-occur. Cytomegalovirus-associated TCR beta chains were listed, numbering 150 to 200.

The donors were members of the validation cohort, which comprised roughly 130 subjects and was separate from the first cohort of roughly 700 subjects. The genes are TRBV28 and TRBJ2-1, with a weak D call TRBD1 (5 bases). The clonotype originates from a woman under 30 in good health and CMV-seropositive. The specimen sequenced was PBMCs. The CDR3 DNA follows: TGTGCCAGCAGGACAACAGGAGACAATGAGCAGTTCTTC. Protein product: CASRTTGDNEQFF.